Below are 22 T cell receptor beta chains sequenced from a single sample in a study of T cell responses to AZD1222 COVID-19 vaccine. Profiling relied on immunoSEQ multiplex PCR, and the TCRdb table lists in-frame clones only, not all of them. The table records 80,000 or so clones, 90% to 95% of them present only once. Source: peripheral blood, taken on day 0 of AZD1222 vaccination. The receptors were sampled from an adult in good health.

DNA for the CDR3: TGTGCCAGCAGCCTTACAGGGGGCGATCAGCCCCAGCATTTT. Translation: CASSLTGGDQPQHF. This chain connects TRBV11-2 to TRBJ1-5, with TRBD1 matching 9 bases. V lost 5 bases to trimming and J lost 5 bases; unmatched junction nucleotides: 4. Germline V gives CDR1 SGHAT, CDR2 FQNNGV. This CDR3 has 14 amino acids.

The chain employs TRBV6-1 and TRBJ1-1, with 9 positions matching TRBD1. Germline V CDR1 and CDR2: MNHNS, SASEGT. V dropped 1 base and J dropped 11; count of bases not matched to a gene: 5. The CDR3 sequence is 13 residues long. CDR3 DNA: TGTGCCAGCAGTGAAGGGACAGGGGCTCAGGCTTTCTTT. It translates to CASSEGTGAQAFF.

The CDR3 reads CASSEIRGLGYTF. In nucleotides, the CDR3 is TGTGCCAGCAGTGAAATCAGGGGGCTTGGCTACACCTTC. The gene calls are TRBV6-1 and TRBJ1-2; 8 bases align to TRBD1. From germline, CDR1 is MNHNS and CDR2 SASEGT. The CDR3 runs 13 residues. J was trimmed by 7 bases and V by 2 bases; bases with no gene match: 3.

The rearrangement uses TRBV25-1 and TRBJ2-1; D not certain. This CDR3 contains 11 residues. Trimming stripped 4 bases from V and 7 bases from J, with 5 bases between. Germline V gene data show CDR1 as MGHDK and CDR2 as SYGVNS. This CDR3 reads CASSGWNEQFF. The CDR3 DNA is TGTGCCAGCAGTGGGTGGAATGAGCAGTTCTTC.

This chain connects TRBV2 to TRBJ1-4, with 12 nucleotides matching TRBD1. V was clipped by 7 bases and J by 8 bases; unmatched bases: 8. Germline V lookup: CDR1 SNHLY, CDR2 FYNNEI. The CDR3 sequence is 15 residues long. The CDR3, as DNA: TGTGCCAGCACCACGGGGGACAGGGGGCGGGAAAAACTGTTTTTT. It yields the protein CASTTGDRGREKLFF.

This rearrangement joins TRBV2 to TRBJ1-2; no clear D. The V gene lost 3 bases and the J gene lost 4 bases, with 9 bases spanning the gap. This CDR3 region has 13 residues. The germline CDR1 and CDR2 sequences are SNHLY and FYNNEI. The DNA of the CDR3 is TGTGCCAGCAGTGACGGAACCATCTATGGCTACACCTTC. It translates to CASSDGTIYGYTF.

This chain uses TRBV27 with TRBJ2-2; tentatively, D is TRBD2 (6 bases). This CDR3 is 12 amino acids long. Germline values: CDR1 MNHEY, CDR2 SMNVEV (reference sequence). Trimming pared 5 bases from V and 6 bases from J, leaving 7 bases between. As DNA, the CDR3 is TGTGCCAGCAGTCCTAGCGCCGGGGAGCTGTTTTTT. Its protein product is CASSPSAGELFF.

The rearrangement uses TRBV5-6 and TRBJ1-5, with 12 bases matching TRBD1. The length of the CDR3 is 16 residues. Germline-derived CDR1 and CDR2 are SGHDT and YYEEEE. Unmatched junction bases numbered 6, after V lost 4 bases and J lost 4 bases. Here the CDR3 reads CASSAGTGGQNQPQHF. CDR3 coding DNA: TGTGCCAGCAGCGCCGGGACAGGGGGCCAAAATCAGCCCCAGCATTTT.

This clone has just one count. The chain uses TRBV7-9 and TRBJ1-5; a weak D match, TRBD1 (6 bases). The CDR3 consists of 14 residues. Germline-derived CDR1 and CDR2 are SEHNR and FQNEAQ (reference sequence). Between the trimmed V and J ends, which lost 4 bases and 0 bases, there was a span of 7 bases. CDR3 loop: CASSWDISNQPQHF. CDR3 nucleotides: TGTGCCAGCAGCTGGGACATTAGCAATCAGCCCCAGCATTTT.

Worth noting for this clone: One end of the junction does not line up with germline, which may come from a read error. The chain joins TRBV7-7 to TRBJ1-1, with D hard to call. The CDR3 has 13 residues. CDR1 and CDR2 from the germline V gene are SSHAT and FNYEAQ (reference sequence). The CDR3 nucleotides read TGTGCTAGCAGCCGTGAGACGGGTTCTGAAGCTTTCTTT. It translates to CASSRETGSEAFF. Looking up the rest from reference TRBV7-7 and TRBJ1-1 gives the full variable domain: GAGVSQSPRYKVTKRGQDVTLRCDPISSHATLYWYQQALGQGPEFLTYFNYEAQPDKSGLPSDRFSAERPEGSISTLTIQRTEQRDSAMYRCASSRETGSEAFFGQGTRLTVV.

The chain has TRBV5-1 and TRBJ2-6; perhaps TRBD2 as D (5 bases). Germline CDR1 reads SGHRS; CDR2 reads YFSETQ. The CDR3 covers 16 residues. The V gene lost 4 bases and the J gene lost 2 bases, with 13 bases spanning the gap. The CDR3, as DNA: TGCGCCAGCAGCCCGGAGGCGGGTCCTGGGGCCAACGTCCTGACTTTC. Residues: CASSPEAGPGANVLTF. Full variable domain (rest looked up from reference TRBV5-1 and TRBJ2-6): KAGVTQTPRYLIKTRGQQVTLSCSPISGHRSVSWYQQTPGQGLQFLFEYFSETQRNKGNFPGRFSGRQFSNSRSEMNVSTLELGDSALYLCASSPEAGPGANVLTFGAGSRLTVL.

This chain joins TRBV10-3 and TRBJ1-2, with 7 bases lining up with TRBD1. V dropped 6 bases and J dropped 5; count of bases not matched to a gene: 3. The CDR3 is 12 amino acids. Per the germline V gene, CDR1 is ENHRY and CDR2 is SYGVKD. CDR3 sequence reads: CAISAGGYGYTF. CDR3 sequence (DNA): TGTGCCATCAGCGCAGGGGGGTATGGCTACACCTTC.

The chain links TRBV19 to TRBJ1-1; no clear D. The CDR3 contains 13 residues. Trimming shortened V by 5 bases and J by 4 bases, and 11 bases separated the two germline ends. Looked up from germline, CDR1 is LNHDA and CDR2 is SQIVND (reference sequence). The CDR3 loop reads CASSSGGFTEAFF. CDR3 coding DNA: TGTGCCAGTAGTTCGGGAGGGTTCACTGAAGCTTTCTTT.

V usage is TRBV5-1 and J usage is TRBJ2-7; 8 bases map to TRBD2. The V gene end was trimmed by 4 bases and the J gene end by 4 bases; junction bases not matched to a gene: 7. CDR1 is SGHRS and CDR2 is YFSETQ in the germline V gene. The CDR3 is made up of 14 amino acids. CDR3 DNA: TGCGCCAGCAGCCCGGGGGGGCAGGCGTACGAGCAGTACTTC. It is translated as CASSPGGQAYEQYF.

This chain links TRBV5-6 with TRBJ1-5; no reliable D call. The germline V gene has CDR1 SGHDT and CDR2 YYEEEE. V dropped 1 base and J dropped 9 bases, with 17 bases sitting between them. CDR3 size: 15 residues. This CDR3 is CASSLRSGSGGPQHF. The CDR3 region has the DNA TGTGCCAGCAGCTTGAGGAGCGGCTCTGGAGGGCCCCAGCATTTT.

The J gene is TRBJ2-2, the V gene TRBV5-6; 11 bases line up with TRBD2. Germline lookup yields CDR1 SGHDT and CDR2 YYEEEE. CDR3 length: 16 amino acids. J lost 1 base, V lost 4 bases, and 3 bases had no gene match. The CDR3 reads CASSVGLAENTGELFF. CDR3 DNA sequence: TGTGCCAGCAGCGTGGGACTAGCGGAGAACACCGGGGAGCTGTTTTTT.

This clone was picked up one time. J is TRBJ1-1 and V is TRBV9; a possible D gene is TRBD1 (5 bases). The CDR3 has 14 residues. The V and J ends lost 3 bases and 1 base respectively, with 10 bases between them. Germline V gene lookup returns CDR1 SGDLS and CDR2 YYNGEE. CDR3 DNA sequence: TGTGCCAGCAGCGCAGGGTTGGGGAACACTGAAGCTTTCTTT. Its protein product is CASSAGLGNTEAFF.

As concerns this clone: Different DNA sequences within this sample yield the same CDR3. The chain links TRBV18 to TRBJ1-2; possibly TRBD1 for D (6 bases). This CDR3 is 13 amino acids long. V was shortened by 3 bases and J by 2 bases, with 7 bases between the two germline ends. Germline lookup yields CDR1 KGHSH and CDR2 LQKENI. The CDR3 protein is CASSPQGNYGYTF. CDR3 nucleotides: TGTGCCAGCTCACCGCAGGGGAACTATGGCTACACCTTC.

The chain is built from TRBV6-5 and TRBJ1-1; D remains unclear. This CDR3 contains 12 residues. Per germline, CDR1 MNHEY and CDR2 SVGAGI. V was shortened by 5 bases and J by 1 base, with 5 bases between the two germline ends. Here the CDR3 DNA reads TGTGCCAGCAGTCGCCGGAACACTGAAGCTTTCTTT. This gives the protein CASSRRNTEAFF.

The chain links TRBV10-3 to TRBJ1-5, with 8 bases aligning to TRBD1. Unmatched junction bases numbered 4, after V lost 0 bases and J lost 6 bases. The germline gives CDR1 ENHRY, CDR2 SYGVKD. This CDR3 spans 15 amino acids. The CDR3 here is CAISESQGAAQPQHF. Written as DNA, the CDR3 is TGTGCCATCAGTGAGTCCCAGGGGGCCGCTCAGCCCCAGCATTTT.

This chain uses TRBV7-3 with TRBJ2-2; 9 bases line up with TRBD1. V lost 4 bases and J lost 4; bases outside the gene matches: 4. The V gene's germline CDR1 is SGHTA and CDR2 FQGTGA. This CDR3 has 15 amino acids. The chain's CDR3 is CASSSGTGSTGELFF. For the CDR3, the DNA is TGTGCCAGCAGCTCCGGGACAGGGTCCACCGGGGAGCTGTTTTTT.

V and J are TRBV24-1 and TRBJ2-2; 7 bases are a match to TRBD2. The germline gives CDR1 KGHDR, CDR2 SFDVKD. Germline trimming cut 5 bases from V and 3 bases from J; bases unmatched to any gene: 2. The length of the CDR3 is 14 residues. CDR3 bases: TGTGCCACCAGTGTCCGGGGGGACACCGGGGAGCTGTTTTTT. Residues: CATSVRGDTGELFF.